A selection of T cell receptor beta chains follows, all from one sample in a study of blood T cell repertoires in COVID-19. Clones were sequenced by immunoSEQ multiplex PCR, and TCRdb holds only the in-frame ones, with some missing. The repertoire holds around 270,000 clones, about 90% seen once, with about 3.1% in the top ten. Sequencing was done on a sample of PBMCs or T cells enriched from blood (not recorded which). The receptor set was obtained from a woman aged 40 to 50 who had been exposed to COVID-19. Both conserved end residues are part of each CDR3. A D gene is named only where the DNA matches it firmly. Expanded clones get a size class; other rows say once, few or many, or leave the size out.

d_gene: TRBD1
j_gene: TRBJ1-1
v_gene: TRBV7-9
abundance: NA
CDR3nt: TGTGCCAGCGAAGGACAGGGGAACACTGAAGCTTTCTTT
CDR3aa: CASEGQGNTEAFF

d_gene: NA
j_gene: TRBJ1-5
v_gene: TRBV27
abundance: once
CDR3nt: TGTGCCAGCAGAGCCGGGACTTCGGAGGGTGGCAATCAGCCCCAGCATTTT
CDR3aa: CASRAGTSEGGNQPQHF

d_gene: TRBD1
j_gene: TRBJ1-6
v_gene: TRBV4-2
abundance: NA
CDR3nt: TGTGCCAGCAGCGTCCCGGGACAGGGAGAAGCCCTCCACTTT
CDR3aa: CASSVPGQGEALHF

d_gene: TRBD1
j_gene: TRBJ1-2
v_gene: TRBV11-2
abundance: NA
CDR3nt: TGTGCCAGCAGCCGAGGGACAGCCACTAACTATGGCTACACCTTC
CDR3aa: CASSRGTATNYGYTF

d_gene: TRBD1
j_gene: TRBJ2-7
v_gene: TRBV7-9
abundance: NA
CDR3nt: TGTGCCAGCAGCCACTCGGGACAGGGGAACGAGCAGTACTTC
CDR3aa: CASSHSGQGNEQYF

d_gene: NA
j_gene: TRBJ1-6
v_gene: TRBV2
abundance: few
CDR3nt: TGTGCCAGCAGTTCCGTGGGGGGTGCACCCCTCCACTTT
CDR3aa: CASSSVGGAPLHF

d_gene: NA
j_gene: TRBJ1-3
v_gene: TRBV6-5
abundance: NA
CDR3nt: TGTGCCAGCAGGCCTCTTCGGGGAATGGGAAACACCATATATTTT
CDR3aa: CASRPLRGMGNTIYF

d_gene: NA
j_gene: TRBJ1-1
v_gene: TRBV30
abundance: NA
CDR3nt: TGTGCCTGGAGTGTACGGGGCACTGAAGCTTTCTTT
CDR3aa: CAWSVRGTEAFF

d_gene: NA
j_gene: TRBJ1-2
v_gene: TRBV6-2/TRBV6-3
abundance: NA
CDR3nt: TGTGCCAGCAGCCCGGCAGGGGTGGTCCGTCGCAGCTATGGCTACACCTTC
CDR3aa: CASSPAGVVRRSYGYTF

d_gene: TRBD1
j_gene: TRBJ2-3
v_gene: TRBV27
abundance: NA
CDR3nt: TGTGCCAGCTGGGGGGACAGGGTGCCCAGCACAGATACGCAGTATTTT
CDR3aa: CASWGDRVPSTDTQYF

d_gene: NA
j_gene: TRBJ2-3
v_gene: TRBV7-2
abundance: NA
CDR3nt: TGTGCCAGCAGCTTAGTGGGCAGAGGGACTAGCACAGATACGCAGTATTTT
CDR3aa: CASSLVGRGTSTDTQYF

d_gene: NA
j_gene: TRBJ2-2
v_gene: TRBV13
abundance: few
CDR3nt: TGTGCCAGCAGCCCCCCGCGGGCCGGGGAGCTGTTTTTT
CDR3aa: CASSPPRAGELFF

d_gene: NA
j_gene: TRBJ1-2
v_gene: TRBV4-3
abundance: NA
CDR3nt: TGCGCCAGCAGCCAAGGTGCAGGGTTGAACTATGGCTACACCTTC
CDR3aa: CASSQGAGLNYGYTF

d_gene: NA
j_gene: TRBJ1-6
v_gene: TRBV28
abundance: once
CDR3nt: TGTGCCAGCAGTTTCGGGTGGGTCAGCAATAATTCACCCCTCCACTTT
CDR3aa: CASSFGWVSNNSPLHF

d_gene: NA
j_gene: TRBJ1-1
v_gene: TRBV12-3/TRBV12-4
abundance: NA
CDR3nt: TGTGCCAGCAACTTGATCGGAGGGAAGGGGGCTTTCTTT
CDR3aa: CASNLIGGKGAFF

d_gene: NA
j_gene: TRBJ1-2
v_gene: TRBV30
abundance: NA
CDR3nt: TGTGCCTGGAGTCCCTCTAACTATGGCTACACCTTC
CDR3aa: CAWSPSNYGYTF

d_gene: NA
j_gene: TRBJ2-2
v_gene: TRBV11-2
abundance: NA
CDR3nt: TGTGCCAGCAGCCAGGGGAACACCGGGGAGCTGTTTTTT
CDR3aa: CASSQGNTGELFF

d_gene: NA
j_gene: TRBJ1-6
v_gene: TRBV5-5
abundance: NA
CDR3nt: TGTGCCAGCAGCTTGTTTGGAGGCAGATCGGGTAATTCACCCCTCCACTTT
CDR3aa: CASSLFGGRSGNSPLHF

d_gene: TRBD2
j_gene: TRBJ2-2
v_gene: TRBV29-1
abundance: NA
CDR3nt: TGCAGCGCCGGAAGAGGGAGAAGGGCGGGAGACACCGGGGAGCTGTTTTTT
CDR3aa: CSAGRGRRAGDTGELFF

d_gene: TRBD2
j_gene: TRBJ2-3
v_gene: TRBV7-3
abundance: NA
CDR3nt: TGTGCCAGCAGCTTAATGCCTAGCGGCTCTAGCACAGATACGCAGTATTTT
CDR3aa: CASSLMPSGSSTDTQYF